A selection of T cell receptor beta chains follows, all from one sample in a study of T cell repertoires in cytomegalovirus infection. TCRdb re-analysed the reads in MiXCR, keeping a single row per CDR3 protein. Among 360,000 or so distinct CDR3 sequences, nearly 35% were seen once, and the ten largest hold approximately 13%. Their antigen targets remain unknown. The specimen was cultured PBMCs, collected from culture after CMV antigen stimulation. Source of these receptors: a human donor in good health (CMV status not recorded). Some clones in this sample may be carry-over from other donors' samples. Both conserved end residues are part of each CDR3. A D gene is named only where the DNA matches it firmly. Rows may omit the clone size; those that give it use once, few, many or a size class.

clone size,J gene,V gene,D gene,CDR3 protein,CDR3 DNA
few,TRBJ2-7,TRBV7-2,NA,CASSLENYEQYF,TGTGCCAGCAGCTTAGAGAACTACGAGCAGTACTTC
NA,TRBJ1-1,TRBV19,NA,CASSLAGVVATNTEAFF,TGTGCCAGTAGTCTCGCAGGGGTGGTAGCTACGAACACTGAAGCTTTCTTT
NA,TRBJ2-7,TRBV4-1,NA,CASSQEEQPRTYEQYF,TGCGCCAGCAGCCAAGAGGAACAGCCCCGAACCTACGAGCAGTACTTC
few,TRBJ2-3,TRBV4-1,NA,CASSQEPRYTDTQYF,TGCGCCAGCAGCCAAGAACCAAGATACACAGATACGCAGTATTTT
NA,TRBJ2-1,TRBV6-1,TRBD2,CASTQLAGGSHEQFF,TGTGCCAGCACCCAACTAGCGGGAGGATCCCATGAGCAGTTCTTC
NA,TRBJ2-4,TRBV6-2/TRBV6-3,TRBD2,CASKVAGASIQYF,TGTGCCAGCAAGGTAGCGGGAGCAAGTATTCAGTACTTC
NA,TRBJ2-1,TRBV19,NA,CASNTGNSYNEQFF,TGTGCCAGTAATACAGGGAACTCCTACAATGAGCAGTTCTTC
NA,TRBJ2-5,TRBV27,TRBD2,CASSPIAGGSQETQYF,TGTGCCAGCAGTCCAATAGCGGGAGGGAGCCAAGAGACCCAGTACTTC
NA,TRBJ2-1,TRBV20-1,NA,CSARDLQGIYNEQFF,TGCAGTGCTAGAGATCTCCAGGGAATATACAATGAGCAGTTCTTC
few,TRBJ2-1,TRBV29-1,TRBD2,CSDGLAPNNEQFF,TGCAGCGACGGACTAGCCCCCAACAATGAGCAGTTCTTC
NA,TRBJ2-7,TRBV2,NA,CASSEPYPRDEQYF,TGTGCCAGCAGTGAACCTTATCCCCGGGACGAGCAGTACTTC
few,TRBJ2-1,TRBV7-9,TRBD2,CASSGLAEPYNEQFF,TGTGCCAGCAGCGGCCTAGCGGAACCCTACAATGAGCAGTTCTTC
many,TRBJ1-2,TRBV12-3/TRBV12-4,TRBD1,CASSRTDRVHGYTF,TGTGCCAGCAGTCGCACGGACAGGGTCCATGGCTACACCTTC
NA,TRBJ1-1,TRBV6-2/TRBV6-3,NA,CASSFGGENMNTEAFF,TGTGCCAGCAGTTTTGGAGGGGAGAATATGAACACTGAAGCTTTCTTT
NA,TRBJ2-1,TRBV7-6,NA,CASSFSLGEQNEQFF,TGTGCCAGCAGCTTTAGTCTCGGAGAGCAGAATGAGCAGTTCTTC
NA,TRBJ1-4,TRBV19,NA,CASSYDTRGKLFF,TGTGCCAGTAGTTACGACACTCGGGGAAAACTGTTTTTT
many,TRBJ2-1,TRBV4-3,TRBD2,CASSRRSGTTYNEQFF,TGCGCCAGCAGCCGACGGAGCGGGACCACCTACAATGAGCAGTTCTTC
NA,TRBJ1-5,TRBV2,NA,CASSRGGALFQPQHF,TGTGCCAGCAGCCGGGGGGGTGCACTGTTTCAGCCCCAGCATTTT
few,TRBJ2-4,TRBV7-6,TRBD2,CASSATSGENIQYF,TGTGCCAGCAGCGCGACTAGCGGAGAAAACATTCAGTACTTC
NA,TRBJ2-7,TRBV19,TRBD2,CASGTSGSYEQYF,TGTGCCAGTGGGACTAGCGGCTCCTACGAGCAGTACTTC
once,TRBJ2-3,TRBV24-1,NA,CATSDRARPSTDTQYF,TGTGCCACCAGTGATCGAGCGAGACCTAGCACAGATACGCAGTATTTT
NA,TRBJ2-7,TRBV12-3/TRBV12-4,TRBD2,CASSYPRGVVYEQYF,TGTGCCAGCAGTTACCCTCGGGGGGTCGTCTACGAGCAGTACTTC
few,TRBJ1-1,TRBV19,NA,CASTRGETEAFF,TGTGCCAGTACTCGGGGGGAAACTGAAGCTTTCTTT
NA,TRBJ2-7,TRBV7-3,TRBD1,CASSPGQGSNEQYF,TGTGCCAGCAGCCCGGGACAGGGGTCGAACGAGCAGTACTTC
many,TRBJ1-3,TRBV7-2,NA,CASSPILGGGRDTIYF,TGTGCCAGCAGCCCAATCCTGGGTGGGGGACGAGACACCATATATTTT
few,TRBJ1-5,TRBV6-1,NA,CASRAGRNQPQHF,TGTGCCAGCAGGGCAGGCCGGAATCAGCCCCAGCATTTT
NA,TRBJ2-1,TRBV5-4,TRBD2,CASSLGASGRATYNEQFF,TGTGCCAGCAGCCTGGGGGCTAGCGGGAGGGCTACCTACAATGAGCAGTTCTTC
NA,TRBJ1-5,TRBV19,NA,CASSIVRDRPQPQHF,TGTGCCAGTAGTATAGTTCGCGACAGGCCTCAGCCCCAGCATTTT
few,TRBJ2-2,TRBV12-3/TRBV12-4,NA,CASSFPGQTNTGELFF,TGTGCCAGCAGTTTCCCCGGACAGACGAACACCGGGGAGCTGTTTTTT
NA,TRBJ1-2,TRBV10-3,TRBD1,CAISGTGTGGGGGYTF,TGTGCCATCAGTGGAACCGGGACAGGGGGTGGAGGGGGCTACACCTTC
few,TRBJ2-6,TRBV11-2,NA,CASSLGRGSGANVLTF,TGTGCCAGCAGCTTAGGAAGAGGCTCTGGGGCCAACGTCCTGACTTTC
NA,TRBJ1-1,TRBV4-3,TRBD1,CASRTGEGAEAFF,TGCGCCAGCAGAACAGGGGAGGGGGCTGAAGCTTTCTTT
NA,TRBJ2-5,TRBV29-1,NA,CSVEDPRGASRRETQYF,TGCAGCGTTGAAGACCCTAGGGGGGCATCAAGAAGGGAGACCCAGTACTTC
NA,TRBJ1-1,TRBV2,TRBD1,CASISHRGTEAFF,TGTGCCAGCATTTCACACAGGGGCACTGAAGCTTTCTTT
NA,TRBJ2-7,TRBV7-2,TRBD2,CASSLVSSRTSAFSYEQYF,TGTGCCAGCAGCTTAGTTAGTTCCCGGACTAGCGCCTTCTCCTACGAGCAGTACTTC
few,TRBJ2-7,TRBV6-5,NA,CASSYRTNYEQYF,TGTGCCAGCAGTTACCGGACCAACTACGAGCAGTACTTC
NA,TRBJ2-1,TRBV6-2/TRBV6-3,NA,CASSSRLTRRIYNEQFF,TGTGCCAGCAGTTCTCGACTAACAAGAAGGATATACAATGAGCAGTTCTTC
NA,TRBJ1-4,TRBV12-3/TRBV12-4,NA,CASSLRFLNEKLFF,TGTGCCAGCAGTTTAAGGTTTCTTAATGAAAAACTGTTTTTT
once,TRBJ1-1,TRBV7-2,NA,CASSLVGAAGNTEAFF,TGTGCCAGCAGCTTAGTGGGGGCGGCTGGGAACACTGAAGCTTTCTTT
NA,TRBJ2-3,TRBV12-3/TRBV12-4,TRBD2,CASSLATASGRTPDTQYF,TGTGCCAGCAGTTTAGCAACGGCTAGCGGGAGGACCCCAGATACGCAGTATTTT
many,TRBJ1-2,TRBV7-2,TRBD1,CASSSETGGYGYTF,TGTGCCAGCAGCTCCGAGACAGGGGGCTATGGCTACACCTTC
few,TRBJ1-2,TRBV11-2,NA,CASSFVKGKGGNYGYTF,TGTGCCAGCAGCTTCGTAAAAGGAAAGGGGGGTAACTATGGCTACACCTTC
few,TRBJ1-2,TRBV13,NA,CASSGTHLDYGYTF,TGTGCCAGCAGCGGGACTCACCTCGACTATGGCTACACCTTC
NA,TRBJ2-7,TRBV5-1,NA,CASSFTESSYEQYF,TGCGCCAGCAGCTTCACAGAGAGCTCCTACGAGCAGTACTTC
NA,TRBJ1-2,TRBV20-1,TRBD1,CSAPATGVYYGYTF,TGCAGTGCTCCCGCTACAGGGGTTTACTATGGCTACACCTTC
NA,TRBJ2-1,TRBV15,TRBD2,CATSNGGSYNEQFF,TGTGCCACCAGCAACGGCGGGAGCTACAATGAGCAGTTCTTC
once,TRBJ2-1,TRBV7-4,NA,CASSIRSNFDSNEQFF,TGTGCCAGCAGCATACGTAGTAACTTTGACTCCAATGAGCAGTTCTTC
NA,TRBJ2-7,TRBV29-1,TRBD1,CSARQGWPYEQYF,TGCAGCGCAAGACAGGGGTGGCCTTACGAGCAGTACTTC
NA,TRBJ2-3,TRBV12-3/TRBV12-4,NA,CASNWGDTQYF,TGTGCCAGCAACTGGGGAGATACGCAGTATTTT
many,TRBJ2-6,TRBV7-3,TRBD2,CASKMGGRVISGANVLTF,TGTGCCAGCAAGATGGGCGGGAGGGTAATTTCTGGGGCCAACGTCCTGACTTTC
many,TRBJ1-2,TRBV7-2,NA,CASSPLGSKADGYTF,TGTGCCAGCAGCCCCCTGGGGTCTAAGGCGGATGGCTACACCTTC
NA,TRBJ2-2,TRBV25-1,TRBD2,CASLAGGPYTGELFF,TGTGCCAGCTTAGCGGGAGGGCCGTACACCGGGGAGCTGTTTTTT